The entry below gives a single TCR beta chain sequence along with its context. This clonotype registers as medium-sized (0.01 to 0.1%) within its sample. No cognate antigen has been identified for it. Base qualities are missing; no much larger clone stands one base away. This sample was included in a study of immune reconstitution after stem cell transplant in scleroderma (TCRdb year 2017). Trimming removed 5 bases from V and 4 bases from J, leaving 7 bases between the germline ends. From a lookup of the germline V gene (reference sequence), CDR1 and CDR2 are MNHEY and SMNVEV. Measured from the cysteine to the phenylalanine, the CDR3 is 12 residues long. The entry retains the CDR3 DNA only, 36 bases that are in frame from base 1. Libraries were prepared through RT-PCR. Data came from an Illumina MiSeq. The raw public reads went through TCRdb reprocessing: fastp at Q25, MiXCR clone calling, in-frame beta chains kept. Every entry covers one CDR3 protein and lists the most common genes and DNA from its rows. The sample table holds thousands of distinct CDR3 sequences, of which around 6% were seen once. About 25% of the sample goes to the ten largest clones.

The receptor comes from a female donor with systemic sclerosis. The chain is encoded by TRBV27 joined to TRBJ2-3; possibly the D gene is TRBD2, per 5 matching bases. The biological material was taken before or after autologous hematopoietic stem cell transplantation (not recorded which). The CDR3 amino acid sequence is: CASSPGADTQYF. The sequence in DNA is TGTGCCAGCAGTCCCGGGGCAGATACGCAGTATTTT.